A selection of T cell receptor beta chains follows, all from one sample in a study of blood T cell repertoires in COVID-19. Only in-frame clones appear in the TCRdb table, and some are missing; sequencing was by immunoSEQ multiplex PCR. The sample yields some 200,000 clones, over 80% seen once. Sequenced sample: peripheral blood. Every receptor here comes from a middle-aged woman with acute or convalescent COVID-19. Each CDR3 is given with its conserved first and last residue. The D gene is left open where the match is weak. A row's size may be missing; if present it is once, few, many or a size class.

D gene,J gene,clone size,V gene,CDR3 DNA,CDR3 protein
.,TRBJ1-1,.,TRBV6-5,TGTGCCAGCAGTTCCAGGCCGGGGTTGAACACTGAAGCTTTCTTT,CASSSRPGLNTEAFF
TRBD1,TRBJ1-2,.,TRBV7-2,TGTGCCAGCAGCTACGGGACAGGCCTCTATGGCTACACCTTC,CASSYGTGLYGYTF
TRBD2,TRBJ2-5,.,TRBV5-1,TGCGCCAGCAGCCCGGGGACTAGTGGAGGGCAAGAGACCCAGTACTTC,CASSPGTSGGQETQYF
.,TRBJ1-1,.,TRBV11-2,TGTGCCAGCAGCTTAGATCGCGCAGGGGCCATCATGGTCACTGAAGCTTTCTTT,CASSLDRAGAIMVTEAFF
.,TRBJ2-1,.,TRBV5-1,TGCGCCAGCAGCTTGGTAGGAGACCGGTACAATGAGCAGTTCTTC,CASSLVGDRYNEQFF
TRBD2,TRBJ2-1,.,TRBV7-2,TGTGCCAGCAGCTTAGTAGGGACTAGCGGGGGAAGCTCCTACAATGAGCAGTTCTTC,CASSLVGTSGGSSYNEQFF
.,TRBJ2-5,.,TRBV9,TGTGCCAGCAGCGTGGTCGGGAAAGAGACCCAGTACTTC,CASSVVGKETQYF
.,TRBJ2-7,.,TRBV5-1,TGCGCCAGCAGCTTGGTAACAGGCCCGGCCTCCTACGAGCAGTACTTC,CASSLVTGPASYEQYF
.,TRBJ1-2,.,TRBV27,TGTGCCAGCAGTCCAGTAGGGGTCTATGGCTACACCTTC,CASSPVGVYGYTF
.,TRBJ2-3,.,TRBV27,TGTGCCAGCAGTCTAGGCAGGAGGGGCCCCAACACAGATACGCAGTATTTT,CASSLGRRGPNTDTQYF
TRBD1,TRBJ1-5,.,TRBV9,TGTGCCAGCAGCGTAGACCCGACAGGGGATCAGCCCCAGCATTTT,CASSVDPTGDQPQHF
.,TRBJ2-3,few,TRBV30,TGTGCCTGGAGCCAGAGGACCAGGGCAGATACGCAGTATTTT,CAWSQRTRADTQYF
.,TRBJ2-7,.,TRBV3-1/TRBV3-2,TGTGCCAGCAGCCAAGATTCACGGGTTCCATACGAGCAGTACTTC,CASSQDSRVPYEQYF
.,TRBJ1-2,.,TRBV7-9,TGTGCCAGCAGCCCCGCCAGAGGCTACACCTTC,CASSPARGYTF
TRBD1,TRBJ2-3,.,TRBV25-1,TGTGCCAGCAGTCTCTTAACAGGGGAAGATACGCAGTATTTT,CASSLLTGEDTQYF
TRBD1,TRBJ2-7,.,TRBV11-1,TGTGCCAGCAGCTTGGGGCAGGGGGCGCACGAGCAGTACTTC,CASSLGQGAHEQYF
.,TRBJ1-6,.,TRBV7-3,TGTGCCAGCAGCTCACAGGGTTTAAATTCACCCCTCCACTTT,CASSSQGLNSPLHF